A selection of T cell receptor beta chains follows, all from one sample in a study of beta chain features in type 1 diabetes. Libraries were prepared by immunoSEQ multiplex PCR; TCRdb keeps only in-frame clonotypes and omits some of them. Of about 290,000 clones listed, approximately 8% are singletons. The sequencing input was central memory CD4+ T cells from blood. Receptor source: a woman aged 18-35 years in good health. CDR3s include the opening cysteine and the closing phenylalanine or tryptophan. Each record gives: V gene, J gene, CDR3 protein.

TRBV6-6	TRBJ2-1	CASSSAGVNEQFF
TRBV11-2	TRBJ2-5	CASSHPAGQETQYF
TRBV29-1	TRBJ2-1	CSVDGGEAYNEQFF
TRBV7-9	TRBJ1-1	CASSLMSGQGQAFF
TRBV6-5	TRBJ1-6	CASNHLENSPLHF
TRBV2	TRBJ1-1	CASSERARRAFF
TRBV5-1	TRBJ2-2	CASSPGGANTGELFF
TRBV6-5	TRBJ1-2	CASSSPGYTF
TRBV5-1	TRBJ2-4	CASSPQTGRLAKNIQYF
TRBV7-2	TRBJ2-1	CASSLFERNEQFF
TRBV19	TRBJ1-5	CASSTADRVSNQPQHF
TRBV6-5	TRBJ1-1	CATQPFGRINTEAFF
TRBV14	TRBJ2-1	CASSQLNYNEQFF
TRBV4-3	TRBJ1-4	CASSQDWGSGNEKLFF
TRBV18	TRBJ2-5	CASSLAGAQETQYF
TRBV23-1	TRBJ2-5	CASTAGTPETQYF
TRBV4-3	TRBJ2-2	CASSQAVQGTGELFF
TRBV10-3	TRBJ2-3	CAISPDRITDTQYF
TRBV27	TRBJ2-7	CASSLIWGYEQYF
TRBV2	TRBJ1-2	CASTRPGAVYGYTF
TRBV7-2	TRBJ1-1	CASSSRLRNTEAFF
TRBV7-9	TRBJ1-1	CASSLEGLYMNTEAFF
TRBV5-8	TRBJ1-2	CASSPYPTNYGYTF
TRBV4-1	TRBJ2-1	CASRYGTTNNEQFF
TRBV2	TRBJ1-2	CASLPRGQSREGYTF
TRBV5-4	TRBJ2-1	CASSSFGLAGQFF
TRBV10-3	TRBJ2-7	CAISALTGNEQYF
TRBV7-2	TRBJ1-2	CASSLAGTEGYTF
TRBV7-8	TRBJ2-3	CASSFLAGVTDTQYF
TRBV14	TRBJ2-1	CASSQFRGGYNEQFF
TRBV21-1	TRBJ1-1	CASGGTGRVVNTEAFF
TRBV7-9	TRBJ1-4	CASSLQAQGKEKLFF
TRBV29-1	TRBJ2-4	CSARDSLAKNIQYF
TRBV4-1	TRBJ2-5	CASSQDPGLETQYF
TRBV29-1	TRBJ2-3	CSVGGQGRADTQYF
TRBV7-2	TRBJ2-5	CASSSGGASETQYF
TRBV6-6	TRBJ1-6	CASSQGTASPLHF
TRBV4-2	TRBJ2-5	CASSQDWGGRETQYF
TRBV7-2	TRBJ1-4	CASSSQTLNRVGGKLFF
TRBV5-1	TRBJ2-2	CASSPPGLTGELFF
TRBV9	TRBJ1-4	CASSVDSGRNEKLFF
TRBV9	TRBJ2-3	CASSGTPGEGLADTDTQYF
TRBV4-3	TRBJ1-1	CASSQGSGQLNTEAFF
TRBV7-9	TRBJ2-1	CASSLAGTGAYNEQFF
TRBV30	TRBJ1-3	CAWEQGVSGNTIYF
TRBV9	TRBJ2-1	CASSPSRRGLNNEQFF
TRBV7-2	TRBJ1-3	CASSGGVRNTIYF
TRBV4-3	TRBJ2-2	CASSSLPNIITGELFF
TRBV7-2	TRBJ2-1	CASSLGQSGYNEQFF
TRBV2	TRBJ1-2	CASSGQSYGYTF
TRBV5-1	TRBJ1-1	CASSLTGVDTEAFF
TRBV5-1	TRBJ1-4	CASSSGTDLKLFF
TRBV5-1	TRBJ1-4	CASSLAPGGTNEKLFF
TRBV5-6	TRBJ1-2	CASRGRGRTVSGYTF
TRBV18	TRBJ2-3	CASSSNPGGADTQYF